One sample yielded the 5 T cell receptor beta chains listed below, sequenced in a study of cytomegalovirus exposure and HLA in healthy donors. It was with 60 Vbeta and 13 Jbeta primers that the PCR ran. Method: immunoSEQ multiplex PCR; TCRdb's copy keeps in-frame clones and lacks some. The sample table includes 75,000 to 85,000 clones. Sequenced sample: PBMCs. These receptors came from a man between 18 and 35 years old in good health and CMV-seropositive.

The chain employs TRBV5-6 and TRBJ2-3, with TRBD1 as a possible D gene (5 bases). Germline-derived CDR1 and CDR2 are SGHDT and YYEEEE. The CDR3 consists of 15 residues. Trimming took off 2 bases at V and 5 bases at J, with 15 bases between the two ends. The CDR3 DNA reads TGTGCCAGCAGCTTCCAGGGAATTGTGAGAGATACGCAGTATTTT. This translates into CASSFQGIVRDTQYF. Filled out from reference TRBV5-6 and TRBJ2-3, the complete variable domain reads DAGVTQSPTHLIKTRGQQVTLRCSPKSGHDTVSWYQQALGQGPQFIFQYYEEEERQRGNFPDRFSGHQFPNYSSELNVNALLLGDSALYLCASSFQGIVRDTQYFGPGTRLTVL.

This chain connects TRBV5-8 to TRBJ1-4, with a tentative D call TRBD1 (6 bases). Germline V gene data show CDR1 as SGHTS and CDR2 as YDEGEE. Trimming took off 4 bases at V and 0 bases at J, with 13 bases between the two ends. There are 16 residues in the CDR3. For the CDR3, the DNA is TGTGCCAGCAGCCGGGGGGGGCCGGCAACTAATGAAAAACTGTTTTTT. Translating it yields CASSRGGPATNEKLFF.

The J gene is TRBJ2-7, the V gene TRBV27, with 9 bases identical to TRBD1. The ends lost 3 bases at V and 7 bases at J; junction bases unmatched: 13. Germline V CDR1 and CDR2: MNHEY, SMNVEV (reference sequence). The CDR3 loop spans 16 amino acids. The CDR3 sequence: CASSFLYNRGLGEQYF. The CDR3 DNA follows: TGTGCCAGCAGTTTCCTTTATAACAGGGGGCTAGGGGAGCAGTACTTC.

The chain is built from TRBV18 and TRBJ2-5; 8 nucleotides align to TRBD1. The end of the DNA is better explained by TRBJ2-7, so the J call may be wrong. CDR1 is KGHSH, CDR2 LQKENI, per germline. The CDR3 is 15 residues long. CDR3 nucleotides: TGTGCCAGCTCACCCCCAGGGACAGGTCTTTACGAGCAGTACTTC. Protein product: CASSPPGTGLYEQYF.

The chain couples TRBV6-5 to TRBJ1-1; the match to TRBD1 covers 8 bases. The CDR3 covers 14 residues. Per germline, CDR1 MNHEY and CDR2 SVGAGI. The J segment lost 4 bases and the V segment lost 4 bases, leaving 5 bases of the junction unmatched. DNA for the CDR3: TGTGCCAGCAGTTTCGGGACAGGATCCACTGAAGCTTTCTTT. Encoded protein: CASSFGTGSTEAFF.